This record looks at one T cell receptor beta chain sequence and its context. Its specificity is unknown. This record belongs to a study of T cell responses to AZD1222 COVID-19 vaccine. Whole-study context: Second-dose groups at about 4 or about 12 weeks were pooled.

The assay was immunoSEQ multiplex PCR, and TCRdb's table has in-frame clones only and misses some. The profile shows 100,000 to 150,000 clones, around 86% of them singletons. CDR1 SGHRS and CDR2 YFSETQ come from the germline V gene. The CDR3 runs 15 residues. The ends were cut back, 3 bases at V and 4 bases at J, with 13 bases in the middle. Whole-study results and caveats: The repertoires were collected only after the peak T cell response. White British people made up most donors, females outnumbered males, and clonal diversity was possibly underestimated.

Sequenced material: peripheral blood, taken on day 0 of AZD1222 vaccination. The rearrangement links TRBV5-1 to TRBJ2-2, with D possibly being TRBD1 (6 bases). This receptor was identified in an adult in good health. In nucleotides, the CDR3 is TGCGCCAGCAGCTCAGGGGCTTGGGGCACCGGGGAGCTGTTTTTT. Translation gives CASSSGAWGTGELFF.